Listed below are T cell receptor beta chains from one sample, sequenced in a study of blood T cells in healthy people across ages. TCRdb ran MiXCR on the 5' RACE reads and lists one entry per CDR3 protein. This sample carries 550,000 to 700,000 distinct CDR3 sequences, about 26% of them seen once, and the ten largest clones take roughly 18%. Sample: blood. The receptor source for this set is a woman aged 70-85 years in good health. The CDR3 runs from the conserved cysteine through the conserved F or W. The order of the fields is V gene, J gene, clone size, D gene, CDR3 protein, CDR3 DNA. The D gene is left open where the match is weak. Size is stated for part of the rows, as once, few or many counts, or as a class when the clone is expanded.

>TRBV4-3|TRBJ1-2|few|TRBD1
CASSQQGTGYGYTF
TGCGCCAGCAGCCAACAGGGGACAGGCTATGGCTACACCTTC
>TRBV5-1|TRBJ2-3|few|-
CASSLGGLATKTDTQYF
TGCGCCAGCAGCTTGGGGGGCCTAGCGACTAAAACAGATACGCAGTATTTT
>TRBV10-3|TRBJ2-2|-|TRBD2
CAITARLAGSANTGELFF
TGTGCCATCACCGCTCGACTAGCGGGGAGCGCGAACACCGGGGAGCTGTTTTTT
>TRBV7-2|TRBJ2-4|few|TRBD2
CASSSRPAGGTYAKNIQYF
TGTGCCAGCAGCTCCCGGCCAGCGGGGGGGACCTACGCCAAAAACATTCAGTACTTC
>TRBV7-2|TRBJ2-3|-|TRBD2
CASSSLARIDTQYF
TGTGCCAGCAGCTCACTAGCGCGTATAGATACGCAGTATTTT
>TRBV3-1|TRBJ2-1|-|TRBD2
CASSLIAGGPLDEQFF
TGTGCCAGCAGCCTAATAGCGGGGGGGCCTTTGGATGAGCAGTTCTTC
>TRBV6-1|TRBJ2-6|few|-
CASSEAPGANVLTF
TGCGCCAGCAGTGAAGCCCCGGGGGCCAACGTCCTGACTTTC
>TRBV12-3/TRBV12-4|TRBJ2-5|-|TRBD2
CASGNWGGIKYQETQYF
TGTGCCAGCGGGAACTGGGGGGGGATAAAGTACCAAGAGACCCAGTACTTC
>TRBV5-5|TRBJ2-3|-|TRBD2
CASTRVSGGARGDTQYF
TGTGCCAGCACCCGAGTGAGCGGGGGGGCCAGGGGGGATACGCAGTATTTT
>TRBV20-1|TRBJ2-7|-|-
CSARAPYVAVSEQYF
TGCAGTGCTAGAGCACCCTACGTCGCGGTGTCCGAGCAGTACTTC
>TRBV6-5|TRBJ1-1|-|TRBD1
CATRRQGRGGYTEAFF
TGTGCCACCCGGAGACAGGGAAGGGGAGGGTACACTGAAGCTTTCTTT
>TRBV6-6|TRBJ1-5|-|-
CASSIQTQPQHF
TGTGCCAGCAGTATCCAGACTCAGCCCCAGCATTTT
>TRBV6-2/TRBV6-3|TRBJ2-5|-|TRBD2
CASSYGGGTVGETQYF
TGTGCCAGCAGTTACGGGGGGGGAACGGTTGGGGAGACCCAGTACTTC
>TRBV24-1|TRBJ2-2|few|-
CATGSPLNTGELFF
TGTGCCACCGGAAGTCCTCTGAACACCGGGGAGCTGTTTTTT
>TRBV29-1|TRBJ1-2|many|-
CSVFATRYGYTF
TGCAGCGTTTTCGCGACAAGATATGGCTACACCTTC
>TRBV7-3|TRBJ2-7|few|-
CASSSNYGYEQYF
TGTGCCAGCAGCTCAAACTATGGCTACGAGCAGTACTTC
>TRBV21-1|TRBJ2-5|few|-
CASSKLGLVEETQYF
TGTGCCAGCAGCAAATTAGGCCTAGTTGAAGAGACCCAGTACTTC
>TRBV7-2|TRBJ1-2|-|-
CASSRRALNYGYTF
TGTGCCAGCAGCCGCCGGGCCCTGAACTATGGCTACACCTTC
>TRBV14|TRBJ2-5|few|-
CASSLDTGPLRVQYF
TGTGCCAGCAGCCTCGACACCGGTCCACTACGAGTGCAGTACTTC
>TRBV20-1|TRBJ2-7|-|-
CSASSQFGGPTNEQYF
TGCAGTGCTAGCTCCCAATTCGGGGGGCCAACTAACGAGCAGTACTTC
>TRBV5-1|TRBJ1-1|few|-
CASSPTSDTEAFF
TGCGCCAGCAGCCCAACCTCCGACACTGAAGCTTTCTTT
>TRBV20-1|TRBJ2-2|-|-
CSARTGVVNTGELFF
TGCAGTGCTAGAACCGGGGTTGTGAACACCGGGGAGCTGTTTTTT
>TRBV24-1|TRBJ2-1|-|-
CATSASSGRVIYYEQFF
TGTGCCACCAGTGCCTCCTCCGGACGGGTAATCTACTATGAGCAGTTCTTC
>TRBV12-5|TRBJ2-6|-|-
CASGSYRAGANVLTF
TGTGCTAGTGGTTCCTACAGGGCTGGGGCCAACGTCCTGACTTTC
>TRBV7-2|TRBJ2-7|-|-
CASSPTTGYEQYF
TGTGCCAGCAGCCCTACGACAGGCTACGAGCAGTACTTC
>TRBV5-1|TRBJ1-1|few|-
CASSFRGRSQANTEAFF
TGCGCCAGCAGCTTTCGGGGACGGAGCCAAGCGAACACTGAAGCTTTCTTT
>TRBV20-1|TRBJ2-1|many|TRBD1
CSAPVRWTGVSNEQFF
TGCAGTGCCCCGGTGCGGTGGACAGGGGTGAGCAATGAGCAGTTCTTC
>TRBV29-1|TRBJ1-1|-|-
CSVGGQLNTEAFF
TGCAGCGTTGGAGGACAGTTGAACACTGAAGCTTTCTTT
>TRBV6-2/TRBV6-3|TRBJ1-1|many|-
CASSLYETGAEAFF
TGTGCCAGCAGTTTATACGAAACCGGCGCTGAAGCTTTCTTT
>TRBV20-1|TRBJ2-5|few|-
CSARPLGVQETQYF
TGCAGTGCGCGACCTCTCGGGGTCCAAGAGACCCAGTACTTC
>TRBV7-2|TRBJ1-6|many|-
CASSFIDGSPLHF
TGTGCCAGCAGCTTCATAGATGGATCACCCCTCCACTTT
>TRBV7-9|TRBJ1-2|-|TRBD1
CASRDTGGANYGYTF
TGTGCCAGCAGGGACACAGGGGGCGCTAACTATGGCTACACCTTC
>TRBV6-4|TRBJ1-1|-|-
CASSGGVDTEAFF
TGTGCCAGCAGTGGGGGAGTCGACACTGAAGCTTTCTTT
>TRBV9|TRBJ2-1|few|TRBD1
CASSASDRGYNEQFF
TGTGCCAGCAGCGCCTCCGACAGGGGCTACAATGAGCAGTTCTTC
>TRBV18|TRBJ2-2|few|TRBD2
CASSASNPRPGGWDTGELFF
TGTGCCAGCTCTGCCTCAAATCCCCGACCGGGGGGATGGGACACCGGGGAGCTGTTTTTT
>TRBV7-6|TRBJ2-1|-|-
CASSLNRGSIYNEQFF
TGTGCCAGCAGCTTAAATCGGGGCTCCATATACAATGAGCAGTTCTTC
>TRBV10-3|TRBJ1-1|once|-
CAIRPRGNTEAFF
TGTGCCATCCGCCCCAGGGGGAACACTGAAGCTTTCTTT
>TRBV7-3|TRBJ2-5|few|TRBD2
CASSLTGRGGQETQYF
TGTGCCAGCAGCTTAACAGGACGGGGGGGCCAGGAGACCCAGTACTTC
>TRBV9|TRBJ1-1|few|-
CAGSPHIGGDTEAFF
TGTGCCGGCAGCCCACACATTGGGGGGGACACTGAAGCTTTCTTT
>TRBV20-1|TRBJ2-3|-|TRBD1
CSARGQGVGTDTQYF
TGCAGTGCTAGAGGCCAGGGGGTAGGCACAGATACGCAGTATTTT
>TRBV3-1|TRBJ1-3|-|TRBD1
CASSEQGSGNTIYF
TGTGCCAGCAGCGAACAGGGGTCCGGAAACACCATATATTTT
>TRBV20-1|TRBJ1-1|-|-
CSAPERTRNTEAFF
TGCAGTGCTCCGGAGCGGACACGGAACACTGAAGCTTTCTTT
>TRBV10-3|TRBJ2-1|-|-
CAIIRTLADNEQFF
TGTGCCATCATCCGGACACTAGCCGACAATGAGCAGTTCTTC
>TRBV29-1|TRBJ1-1|-|-
CSGRTDSNTEAFF
TGCAGCGGGAGGACAGACTCGAACACTGAAGCTTTCTTT
>TRBV4-3|TRBJ1-2|few|-
CASSQVSGTNYGYTF
TGCGCCAGCAGCCAAGTTTCCGGGACTAACTATGGCTACACCTTC
>TRBV12-3/TRBV12-4|TRBJ1-1|many|-
CASTRQVNTEAFF
TGTGCCAGCACTCGCCAGGTGAACACTGAAGCTTTCTTT
>TRBV6-2/TRBV6-3|TRBJ2-1|many|TRBD2
CASSPVWGGSYNEQFF
TGTGCCAGCAGTCCCGTTTGGGGGGGTTCCTACAATGAGCAGTTCTTC
>TRBV20-1|TRBJ2-7|few|-
CSARDPGGLLYEQYF
TGCAGTGCTAGAGATCCAGGAGGGCTCCTCTACGAGCAGTACTTC
>TRBV14|TRBJ2-3|-|-
CASSQGLVSTDTQYF
TGTGCCAGCAGCCAAGGACTGGTTAGCACAGATACGCAGTATTTT
>TRBV6-2/TRBV6-3|TRBJ2-1|-|TRBD2
CATAPNSGNSFSYNEQFF
TGTGCCACCGCCCCAAATAGCGGGAACTCTTTCTCCTACAATGAGCAGTTCTTC
>TRBV5-1|TRBJ2-6|few|TRBD2
CASSSGGGANVLTF
TGCGCCAGCAGCTCGGGAGGTGGGGCCAACGTCCTGACTTTC
>TRBV7-2|TRBJ2-1|few|-
CASSRNQGLEQFF
TGTGCCAGCAGCCGAAATCAGGGTCTTGAGCAGTTCTTC
>TRBV5-1|TRBJ2-7|few|-
CASSLDRASTHEQYF
TGCGCCAGCAGCTTGGATAGGGCGTCCACCCACGAGCAGTACTTC
>TRBV7-3|TRBJ2-5|-|TRBD2
CASSIAGGRRETQYF
TGTGCCAGCAGCATAGCGGGGGGGCGACGCGAGACCCAGTACTTC
>TRBV6-5|TRBJ2-3|-|TRBD1
CASSLRTGFRPSIDTQYF
TGTGCCAGCAGTCTACGGACAGGGTTCCGTCCTAGCATAGATACGCAGTATTTT